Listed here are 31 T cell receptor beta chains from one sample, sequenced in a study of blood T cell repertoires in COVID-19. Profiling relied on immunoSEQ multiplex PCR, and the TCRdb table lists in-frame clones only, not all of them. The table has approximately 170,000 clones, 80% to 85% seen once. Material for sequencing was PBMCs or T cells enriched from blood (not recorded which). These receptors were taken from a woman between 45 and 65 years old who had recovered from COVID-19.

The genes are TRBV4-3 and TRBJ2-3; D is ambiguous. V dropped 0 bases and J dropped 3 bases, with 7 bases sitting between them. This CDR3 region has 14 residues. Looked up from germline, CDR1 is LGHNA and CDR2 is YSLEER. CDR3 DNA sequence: TGCGCCAGCAGCCAAGATAGTATAACAGATACGCAGTATTTT. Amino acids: CASSQDSITDTQYF.

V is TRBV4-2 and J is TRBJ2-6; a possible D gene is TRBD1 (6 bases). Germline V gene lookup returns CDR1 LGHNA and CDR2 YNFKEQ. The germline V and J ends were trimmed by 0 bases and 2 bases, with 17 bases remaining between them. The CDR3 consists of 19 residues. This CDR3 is CASSQDWAGALAGANVLTF. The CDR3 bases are TGTGCCAGCAGCCAAGATTGGGCAGGGGCACTTGCTGGGGCCAACGTCCTGACTTTC.

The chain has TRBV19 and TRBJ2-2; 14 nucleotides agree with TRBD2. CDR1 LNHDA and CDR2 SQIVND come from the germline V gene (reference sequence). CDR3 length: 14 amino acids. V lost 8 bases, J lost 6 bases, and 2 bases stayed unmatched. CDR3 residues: CASATSGRAGELFF. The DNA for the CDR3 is TGTGCCAGTGCGACTAGCGGGAGGGCCGGGGAGCTGTTTTTT.

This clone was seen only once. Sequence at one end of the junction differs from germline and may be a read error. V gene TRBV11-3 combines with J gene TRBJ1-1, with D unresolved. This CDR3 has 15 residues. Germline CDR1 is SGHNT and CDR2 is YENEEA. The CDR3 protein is CASSVERARGTEAFF. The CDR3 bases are TGTGCCAGCAGCGTAGAGAGGGCCCGGGGCACTGAAGCTTTCTTT.

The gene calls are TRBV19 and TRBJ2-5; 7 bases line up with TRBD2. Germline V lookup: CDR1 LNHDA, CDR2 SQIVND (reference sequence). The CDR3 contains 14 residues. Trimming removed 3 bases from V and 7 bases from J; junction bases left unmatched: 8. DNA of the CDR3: TGTGCCAGTAGTATTACGGGAGGAGGCGGGACCCAGTACTTC. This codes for CASSITGGGGTQYF.

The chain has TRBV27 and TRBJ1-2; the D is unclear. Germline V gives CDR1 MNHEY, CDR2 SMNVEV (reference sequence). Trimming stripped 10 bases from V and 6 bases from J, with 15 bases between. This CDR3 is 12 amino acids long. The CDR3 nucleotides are TGTGCCACCCTCGGGGAATTAGATGGCTACACCTTC. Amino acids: CATLGELDGYTF.

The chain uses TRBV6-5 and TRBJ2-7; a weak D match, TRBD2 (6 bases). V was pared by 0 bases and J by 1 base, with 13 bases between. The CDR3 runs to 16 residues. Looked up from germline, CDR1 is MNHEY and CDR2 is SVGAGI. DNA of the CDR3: TGTGCCAGCAGTTACTCAGTGCGGGGCACGTCCTACGAGCAGTACTTC. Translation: CASSYSVRGTSYEQYF.

The DNA for the CDR3 is TGTGCCAGCAGTTTATGGCCCAACAGGGGTGATCAGCCCCAGCATTTT. Translated, it gives CASSLWPNRGDQPQHF. The chain recombines TRBV28 with TRBJ1-5; TRBD1 matches at 7 bases. V shed 0 bases and J 5 bases; nucleotides not matched to a gene: 7. The CDR3 has 16 amino acids. Germline V gives CDR1 MDHEN, CDR2 SYDVKM.

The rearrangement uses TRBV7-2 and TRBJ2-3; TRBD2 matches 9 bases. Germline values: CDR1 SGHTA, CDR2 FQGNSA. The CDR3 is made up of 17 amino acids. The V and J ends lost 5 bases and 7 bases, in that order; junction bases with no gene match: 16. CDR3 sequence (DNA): TGTGCCAGCAGCGCCGTAGGGAGCGGGAGGTCGGGATATACGCAGTATTTT. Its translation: CASSAVGSGRSGYTQYF. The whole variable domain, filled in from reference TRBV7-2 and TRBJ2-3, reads GAGVSQSPSNKVTEKGKDVELRCDPISGHTALYWYRQSLGQGLEFLIYFQGNSAPDKSGLPSDRFSAERTGGSVSTLTIQRTQQEDSAVYLCASSAVGSGRSGYTQYFGPGTRLTVL.

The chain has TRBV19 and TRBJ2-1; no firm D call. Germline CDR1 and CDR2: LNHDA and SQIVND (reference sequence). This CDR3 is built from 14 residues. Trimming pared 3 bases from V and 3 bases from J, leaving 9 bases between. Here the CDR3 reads CASSMGSLYNEQFF. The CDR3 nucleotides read TGTGCCAGTAGTATGGGCAGCCTCTACAATGAGCAGTTCTTC.

This chain's CDR3 is CASSLSRGLSTEAFF. The DNA of the CDR3 is TGTGCCAGCAGTTTATCAAGGGGCCTGTCCACTGAAGCTTTCTTT. The rearrangement links TRBV28 to TRBJ1-1, with D possibly TRBD1 on 5 matching bases. CDR1 is MDHEN, CDR2 SYDVKM, per germline. The CDR3 runs 15 residues. V was clipped by 1 base and J by 4 bases, with 13 bases between them.

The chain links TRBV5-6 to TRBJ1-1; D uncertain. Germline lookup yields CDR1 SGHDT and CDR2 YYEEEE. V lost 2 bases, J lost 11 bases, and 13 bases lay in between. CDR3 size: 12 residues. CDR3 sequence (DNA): TGTGCCAGCAGCTTCAATAGGAGGGAGGCTTTCTTT. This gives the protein CASSFNRREAFF.

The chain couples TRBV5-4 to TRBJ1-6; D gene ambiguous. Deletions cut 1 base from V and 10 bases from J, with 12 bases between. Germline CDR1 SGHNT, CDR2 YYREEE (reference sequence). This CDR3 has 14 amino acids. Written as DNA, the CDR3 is TGTGCCAGCAGCTTGAACACCCCCAGGTCACCCCTCCACTTT. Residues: CASSLNTPRSPLHF.

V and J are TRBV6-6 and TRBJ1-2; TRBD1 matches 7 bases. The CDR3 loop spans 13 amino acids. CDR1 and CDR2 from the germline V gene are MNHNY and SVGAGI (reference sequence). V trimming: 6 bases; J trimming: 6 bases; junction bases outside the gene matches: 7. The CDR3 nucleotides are TGTGCCAGCAGGACAGGGTCATCTAATGGCTACACCTTC. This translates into CASRTGSSNGYTF.

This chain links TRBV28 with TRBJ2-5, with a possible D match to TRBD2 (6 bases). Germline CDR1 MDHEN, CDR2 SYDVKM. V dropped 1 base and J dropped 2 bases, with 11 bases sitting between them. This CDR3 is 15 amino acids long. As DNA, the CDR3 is TGTGCCAGCAGTTTATTAACTAGCCGGCAAGAGACCCAGTACTTC. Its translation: CASSLLTSRQETQYF. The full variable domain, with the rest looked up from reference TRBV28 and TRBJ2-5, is DVKVTQSSRYLVKRTGEKVFLECVQDMDHENMFWYRQDPGLGLRLIYFSYDVKMKEKGDIPEGYSVSREKKERFSLILESASTNQTSMYLCASSLLTSRQETQYFGPGTRLLVL.

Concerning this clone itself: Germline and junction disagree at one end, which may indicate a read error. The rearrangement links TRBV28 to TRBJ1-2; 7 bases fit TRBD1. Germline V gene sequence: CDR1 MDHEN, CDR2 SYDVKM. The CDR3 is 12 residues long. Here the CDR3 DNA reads TGTGCCAGCAGTTTTAACAGAAGGGACAGCTTCTTC. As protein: CASSFNRRDSFF.

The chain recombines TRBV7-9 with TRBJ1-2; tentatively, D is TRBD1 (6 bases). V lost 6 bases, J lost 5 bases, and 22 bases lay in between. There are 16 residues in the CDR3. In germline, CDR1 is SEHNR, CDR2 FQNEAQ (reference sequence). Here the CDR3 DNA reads TGTGCCAGCAGTACAGCCGACAGGCCCCCGCCATATGGCTACACCTTC. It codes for CASSTADRPPPYGYTF. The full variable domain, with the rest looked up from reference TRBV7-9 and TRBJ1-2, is DTGVSQNPRHKITKRGQNVTFRCDPISEHNRLYWYRQTLGQGPEFLTYFQNEAQLEKSRLLSDRFSAERPKGSFSTLEIQRTEQGDSAMYLCASSTADRPPPYGYTFGSGTRLTVV.

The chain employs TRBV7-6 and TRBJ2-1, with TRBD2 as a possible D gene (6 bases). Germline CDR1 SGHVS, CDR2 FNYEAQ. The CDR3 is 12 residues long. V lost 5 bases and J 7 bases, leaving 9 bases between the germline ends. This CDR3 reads CASSPTRNEQFF. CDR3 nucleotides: TGTGCCAGCAGCCCGACTAGGAATGAGCAGTTCTTC.

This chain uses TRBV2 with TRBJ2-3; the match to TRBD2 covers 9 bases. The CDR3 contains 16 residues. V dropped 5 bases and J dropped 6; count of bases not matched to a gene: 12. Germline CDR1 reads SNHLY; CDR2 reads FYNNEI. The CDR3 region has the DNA TGTGCCAGCAGTAGGGCGGGGGGGCGCCCCGGGGATACGCAGTATTTT. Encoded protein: CASSRAGGRPGDTQYF.

The CDR3: CASRRDRSYEQYF. The DNA for the CDR3 is TGTGCCAGCAGGCGGGACAGATCCTACGAGCAGTACTTC. The chain joins TRBV2 to TRBJ2-7, with D maybe TRBD1 (7 bases). This CDR3 spans 13 amino acids. Germline values: CDR1 SNHLY, CDR2 FYNNEI. Trimming stripped 6 bases from V and 1 base from J, with 10 bases between.

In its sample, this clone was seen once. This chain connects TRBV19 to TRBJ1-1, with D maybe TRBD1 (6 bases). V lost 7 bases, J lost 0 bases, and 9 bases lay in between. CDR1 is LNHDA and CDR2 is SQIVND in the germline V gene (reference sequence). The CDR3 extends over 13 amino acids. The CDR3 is CASTDRLNTEAFF. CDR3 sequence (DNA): TGTGCCAGTACGGACAGACTGAACACTGAAGCTTTCTTT.

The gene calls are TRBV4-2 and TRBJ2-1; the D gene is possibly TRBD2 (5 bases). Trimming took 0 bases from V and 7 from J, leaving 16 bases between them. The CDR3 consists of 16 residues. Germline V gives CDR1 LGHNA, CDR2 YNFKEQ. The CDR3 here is CASSQDGVFRRNEQFF. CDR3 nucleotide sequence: TGTGCCAGCAGCCAAGATGGCGTCTTTAGGAGGAATGAGCAGTTCTTC.

The CDR3 coding sequence is TGCGCCAGCAGCCAAAGAATAACAGGCCAAACTGAAGCTTTCTTT. Its translation is CASSQRITGQTEAFF. This rearrangement joins TRBV4-3 to TRBJ1-1; D possibly corresponds to TRBD1 (5 bases). The CDR3 loop spans 15 amino acids. Looked up from germline, CDR1 is LGHNA and CDR2 is YSLEER. V lost 2 bases to trimming and J lost 5 bases, with 15 bases between them.

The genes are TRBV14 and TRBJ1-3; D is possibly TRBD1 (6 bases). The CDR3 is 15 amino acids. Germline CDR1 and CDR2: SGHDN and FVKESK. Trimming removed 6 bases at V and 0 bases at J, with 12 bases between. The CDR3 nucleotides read TGTGCCAGCAGAGCCGGGACAACCTCTGGAAACACCATATATTTT. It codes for CASRAGTTSGNTIYF.

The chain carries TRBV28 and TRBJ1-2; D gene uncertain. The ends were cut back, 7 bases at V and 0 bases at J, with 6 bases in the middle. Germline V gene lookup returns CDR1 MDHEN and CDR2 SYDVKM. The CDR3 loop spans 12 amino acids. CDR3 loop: CASTPPNYGYTF. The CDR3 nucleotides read TGTGCCAGCACCCCTCCTAACTATGGCTACACCTTC.

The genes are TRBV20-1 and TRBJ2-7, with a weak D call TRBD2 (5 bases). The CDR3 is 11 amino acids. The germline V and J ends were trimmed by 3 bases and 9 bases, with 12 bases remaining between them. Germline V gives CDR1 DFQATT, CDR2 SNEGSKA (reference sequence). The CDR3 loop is CSARVRALQYF. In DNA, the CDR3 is TGCAGTGCTAGGGTGAGGGCTCTGCAGTACTTC.

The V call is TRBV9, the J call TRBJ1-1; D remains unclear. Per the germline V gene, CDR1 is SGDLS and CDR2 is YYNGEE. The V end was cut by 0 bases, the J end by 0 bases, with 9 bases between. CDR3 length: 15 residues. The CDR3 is CASSVDAGLNTEAFF. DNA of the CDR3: TGTGCCAGCAGCGTAGATGCAGGTCTGAACACTGAAGCTTTCTTT.

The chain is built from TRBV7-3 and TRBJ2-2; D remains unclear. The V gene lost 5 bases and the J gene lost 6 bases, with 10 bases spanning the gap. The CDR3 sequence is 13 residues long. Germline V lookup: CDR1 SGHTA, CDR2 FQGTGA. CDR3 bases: TGTGCCAGCAGCGCCCAGTTGCCCGGGGAGCTGTTTTTT. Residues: CASSAQLPGELFF. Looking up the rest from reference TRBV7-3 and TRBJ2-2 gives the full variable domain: GAGVSQTPSNKVTEKGKYVELRCDPISGHTALYWYRQSLGQGPEFLIYFQGTGAADDSGLPNDRFFAVRPEGSVSTLKIQRTERGDSAVYLCASSAQLPGELFFGEGSRLTVL.

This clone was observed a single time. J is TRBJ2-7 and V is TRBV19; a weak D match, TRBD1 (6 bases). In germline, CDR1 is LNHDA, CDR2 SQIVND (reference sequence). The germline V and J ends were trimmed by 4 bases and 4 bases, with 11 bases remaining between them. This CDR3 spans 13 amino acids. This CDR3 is CASSKGGPYEQYF. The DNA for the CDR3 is TGTGCCAGTAGTAAAGGGGGTCCGTACGAGCAGTACTTC.

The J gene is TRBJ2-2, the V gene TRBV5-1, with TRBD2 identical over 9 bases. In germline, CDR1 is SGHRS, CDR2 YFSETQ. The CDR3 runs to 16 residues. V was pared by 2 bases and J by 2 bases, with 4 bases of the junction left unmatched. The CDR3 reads CASSLSAGGNTGELFF. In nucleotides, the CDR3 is TGCGCCAGCAGCTTATCAGCGGGGGGCAACACCGGGGAGCTGTTTTTT. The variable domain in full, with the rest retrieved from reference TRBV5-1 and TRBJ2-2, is KAGVTQTPRYLIKTRGQQVTLSCSPISGHRSVSWYQQTPGQGLQFLFEYFSETQRNKGNFPGRFSGRQFSNSRSEMNVSTLELGDSALYLCASSLSAGGNTGELFFGEGSRLTVL.

The CDR3, as DNA: TGTGCCAGCAGTTTGACCGGGACCAAAAACATTCAGTACTTC. This sequence encodes CASSLTGTKNIQYF. The V gene is TRBV28, the J gene TRBJ2-4; weak D call: TRBD2 (5 bases). Germline CDR1 is MDHEN and CDR2 is SYDVKM. The CDR3 has 14 residues. V lost 3 bases and J lost 2, with 8 bases in between.